The 26 T cell receptor beta chains below come from one sample, sequenced in a study of shared clonotypes between healthy human individuals. Naive-designated CD8 cells lacked CD45RO, were positively enriched for CCR7, and omitted terminally differentiated effector memory CD45RA+ cells. Produced via immunoSEQ multiplex PCR; TCRdb's table is partial and in-frame only. This table has hundreds of thousands of clones, roughly 96% appearing once. The specimen was naive CD8+ T cells sorted from blood. The receptors here all came from a woman in her twenties or thirties in good health.

The chain employs TRBV5-1 and TRBJ1-5; a weak D match, TRBD1 (5 bases). This CDR3 contains 17 residues. Germline CDR1 reads SGHRS; CDR2 reads YFSETQ. V lost 0 bases and J 4 bases, leaving 17 bases between the germline ends. The DNA for the CDR3 is TGCGCCAGCAGCTTGGGGGCGGACACAAGCCTTAATCAGCCCCAGCATTTT. Translating gives CASSLGADTSLNQPQHF.

The chain combines TRBV5-4 with TRBJ2-7; maybe TRBD2 (6 bases). Germline CDR1 SGHNT, CDR2 YYREEE (reference sequence). Trimming removed 0 bases at V and 4 bases at J, with 11 bases between. The CDR3 covers 14 residues. The DNA of the CDR3 is TGTGCCAGCAGCTTGGTGGAGGGTAGGTACGAGCAGTACTTC. Its protein is CASSLVEGRYEQYF.

Note on this clone: Other DNA sequences in this sample translate to the same CDR3. The V and J genes are TRBV6-6 and TRBJ2-1; D is ambiguous. V lost 3 bases, J lost 1 base, and 4 bases lay in between. Germline V gene data show CDR1 as MNHNY and CDR2 as SVGAGI (reference sequence). This CDR3 is 13 amino acids long. The CDR3 sequence is CASSYSSYNEQFF. CDR3 DNA: TGTGCCAGCAGTTATTCATCCTACAATGAGCAGTTCTTC.

The gene calls are TRBV7-9 and TRBJ2-1, with TRBD2 identical over 7 bases. CDR1 SEHNR and CDR2 FQNEAQ come from the germline V gene (reference sequence). The CDR3 runs to 17 residues. Trimming at V came to 1 base and at J to 8 bases, leaving 14 bases not matched to a gene. For the CDR3, the DNA is TGTGCCAGCAGCTTAGGTCCGGGACTACTCCTATTGGATGAGCAGTTCTTC. Translated, it gives CASSLGPGLLLLDEQFF.

The chain carries TRBV13 and TRBJ2-3; 13 nucleotides align to TRBD2. Germline V gives CDR1 PRHDT, CDR2 FYEKMQ (reference sequence). The CDR3 extends over 16 amino acids. The J segment lost 4 bases and the V segment lost 5 bases, leaving 6 bases of the junction unmatched. DNA for the CDR3: TGTGCCAGCAGCGAAAGGGGACTAGCGGGACCAGATACGCAGTATTTT. Amino acid sequence: CASSERGLAGPDTQYF.

The rearrangement joins TRBV7-9 to TRBJ1-2; D not resolved. The CDR3 contains 13 residues. CDR1 SEHNR and CDR2 FQNEAQ come from the germline V gene (reference sequence). The ends were cut back, 11 bases at V and 1 base at J, with 14 bases in the middle. The CDR3 spells CAGASGINYGYTF. In DNA form, the CDR3 reads TGTGCCGGAGCCTCGGGCATTAACTATGGCTACACCTTC.

V is TRBV2 and J is TRBJ2-7; D is perhaps TRBD1 (6 bases). This CDR3 comprises 14 residues. The V gene's germline CDR1 is SNHLY and CDR2 FYNNEI. The V and J ends lost 9 bases and 0 bases respectively, with 15 bases between them. In DNA form, the CDR3 reads TGTGCCAGGACTCGGGACACCAACTCCTACGAGCAGTACTTC. It yields the protein CARTRDTNSYEQYF.

V usage is TRBV29-1 and J usage is TRBJ2-1; no definite D call. The CDR3 sequence is 15 residues long. Trimming stripped 4 bases from V and 6 bases from J, with 19 bases between. CDR1 is SQVTM, CDR2 ANQGSEA, per germline. The chain's CDR3 is CSVVGLPNMSNEQFF. CDR3 sequence (DNA): TGCAGCGTTGTAGGCCTTCCAAACATGAGCAATGAGCAGTTCTTC.

The chain joins TRBV5-1 to TRBJ1-1; D uncertain. The ends were cut back, 4 bases at V and 1 base at J, with 11 bases in the middle. The length of the CDR3 is 14 residues. Germline CDR1 SGHRS, CDR2 YFSETQ. This chain's CDR3 is CASSPGTKNTEAFF. The CDR3 region has the DNA TGCGCCAGCAGCCCAGGAACCAAGAACACTGAAGCTTTCTTT. Looking up the rest from reference TRBV5-1 and TRBJ1-1 gives the full variable domain: KAGVTQTPRYLIKTRGQQVTLSCSPISGHRSVSWYQQTPGQGLQFLFEYFSETQRNKGNFPGRFSGRQFSNSRSEMNVSTLELGDSALYLCASSPGTKNTEAFFGQGTRLTVV.

The genes are TRBV7-8 and TRBJ2-1; D is uncertain. The germline V gene encodes CDR1 SGHVS and CDR2 FQNEAQ. V shed 4 bases and J shed 9 bases, with 10 bases lying between them. This CDR3 has 12 amino acids. CDR3 in DNA: TGTGCCAGCAGCTCTAGGCTTGGTGAGCAGTTCTTC. Amino acid sequence: CASSSRLGEQFF.

The chain combines TRBV6-1 with TRBJ2-7; either TRBD1 or TRBD2 may fit D (5 bases each). CDR1 is MNHNS, CDR2 SASEGT, per germline. This CDR3 is 16 amino acids long. Between the trimmed V and J ends, which lost 3 bases and 7 bases, there was a span of 22 bases. In DNA, the CDR3 is TGTGCCAGCAGTGACGGGGCAGGTACGTGGTCTCGGGAGCAGTACTTC. Translated: CASSDGAGTWSREQYF.

To note about this clone: Other DNA sequences of this sample code for an identical CDR3. The CDR3 here is CASSLAGVGNEQFF. The CDR3 DNA reads TGTGCCAGCAGTTTAGCGGGAGTTGGGAATGAGCAGTTCTTC. The chain combines TRBV28 with TRBJ2-1; TRBD2 agrees at 7 bases. V trimming: 2 bases; J trimming: 7 bases; junction bases outside the gene matches: 5. The germline gives CDR1 MDHEN, CDR2 SYDVKM. This CDR3 has 14 residues.

The chain is built from TRBV27 and TRBJ2-7; 13 bases fit TRBD2. The CDR3 sequence is 15 residues long. J lost 4 bases, V lost 4 bases, and 4 bases had no gene match. CDR1 is MNHEY, CDR2 SMNVEV, per germline (reference sequence). The CDR3 loop reads CASSSTSGRAYEQYF. The CDR3 coding sequence is TGTGCCAGCAGTTCTACTAGCGGGAGGGCTTACGAGCAGTACTTC.

The chain combines TRBV10-1 with TRBJ1-3; D unresolved. Germline CDR1 reads WNHNN; CDR2 reads SYGVQD (reference sequence). V was cut by 0 bases and J by 2 bases, with 8 bases left in between. The CDR3 covers 15 residues. The CDR3 DNA is TGCGCCAGCAGTGAGTCATTAGGACCTGGAAACACCATATATTTT. Amino acids: CASSESLGPGNTIYF.

This clone was picked up one time. Other DNA variants within this sample encode the same CDR3. This CDR3 is CSVELAGAYEQYF. CDR3 nucleotides: TGCAGCGTTGAACTAGCGGGGGCCTACGAGCAGTACTTC. This chain joins TRBV29-1 and TRBJ2-7, with 10 nucleotides matching TRBD2. Losses at the gene ends were 2 bases for V and 2 bases for J; bases not matched to a gene: 0. From germline, CDR1 is SQVTM and CDR2 ANQGSEA. The CDR3 is made up of 13 amino acids.

Only a few counts were recorded for this clone. This chain connects TRBV19 to TRBJ1-1; D gene uncertain. Germline V lookup: CDR1 LNHDA, CDR2 SQIVND (reference sequence). This CDR3 is built from 13 residues. Trimming pared 5 bases from V and 1 base from J, leaving 8 bases between. CDR3 nucleotide sequence: TGTGCCAGTAGTGACACCGAGAACACTGAAGCTTTCTTT. It yields the protein CASSDTENTEAFF.

The rearrangement joins TRBV30 to TRBJ2-5, with 10 bases fitting TRBD1. From germline, CDR1 is GTSNPN and CDR2 SVGIG (reference sequence). CDR3 length: 17 amino acids. The V and J ends lost 2 bases and 2 bases, in that order; junction bases with no gene match: 11. The CDR3 region has the DNA TGTGCCTGGAGTCCACTTTCCGGGACAGGGGATCAAGAGACCCAGTACTTC. It specifies CAWSPLSGTGDQETQYF.

The chain has TRBV7-8 and TRBJ1-5; D remains unclear. V shed 0 bases and J shed 2 bases, with 8 bases lying between them. Germline V gene data show CDR1 as SGHVS and CDR2 as FQNEAQ. This CDR3 region has 15 residues. The CDR3 protein is CASSLATLGNQPQHF. CDR3 DNA: TGTGCCAGCAGCTTAGCCACTTTAGGCAATCAGCCCCAGCATTTT. The full variable domain, in which reference TRBV7-8 and TRBJ1-5 provide the parts outside the CDR3, is GAGVSQSPRYKVAKRGQDVALRCDPISGHVSLFWYQQALGQGPEFLTYFQNEAQLDKSGLPSDRFFAERPEGSVSTLKIQRTQQEDSAVYLCASSLATLGNQPQHFGDGTRLSIL.

V is TRBV19 and J is TRBJ1-2; D is unclear. The length of the CDR3 is 13 residues. Trimming pared 10 bases from V and 4 bases from J, leaving 16 bases between. The germline V gene has CDR1 LNHDA and CDR2 SQIVND (reference sequence). Here the CDR3 DNA reads TGTGCCACTTTTGGGGTAGCTCGCTATGGCTACACCTTC. It yields the protein CATFGVARYGYTF.

This chain links TRBV27 with TRBJ1-1, with no clear D. CDR1 is MNHEY, CDR2 SMNVEV, per germline (reference sequence). V was cut by 3 bases and J by 1 base, with 9 bases left in between. The CDR3 is made up of 14 amino acids. DNA for the CDR3: TGTGCCAGCAGTTTTAGGCTGTCGAACACTGAAGCTTTCTTT. Its protein product is CASSFRLSNTEAFF.

The chain uses TRBV19 and TRBJ2-7, with TRBD2 identical over 7 bases. This CDR3 has 14 amino acids. Germline V gives CDR1 LNHDA, CDR2 SQIVND (reference sequence). J gave up 4 bases and V 5 bases, and 8 bases lay outside the gene matches. CDR3 protein: CASSVAGAGYEQYF. CDR3 in DNA: TGTGCCAGTAGTGTCGCGGGAGCGGGGTACGAGCAGTACTTC.

This chain uses TRBV10-3 with TRBJ2-1; tentatively, D is TRBD2 (6 bases). The CDR3 contains 16 residues. CDR1 is ENHRY, CDR2 SYGVKD, per germline. Trimming removed 5 bases from V and 3 bases from J, with 17 bases in between. Written as DNA, the CDR3 is TGTGCCATCAGTACCGAACCGGGACTGATCTACAATGAGCAGTTCTTC. The encoded protein is CAISTEPGLIYNEQFF.

V usage is TRBV27 and J usage is TRBJ2-7; TRBD1 or TRBD2 may be the D gene (5 bases each). V lost 4 bases to trimming and J lost 3 bases, with 13 bases between them. The CDR3 consists of 14 residues. Germline assignment: CDR1 MNHEY and CDR2 SMNVEV (reference sequence). The CDR3 loop reads CASSWTGTIYEQYF. The CDR3, as DNA: TGTGCCAGCAGTTGGACCGGGACCATCTACGAGCAGTACTTC.

For the CDR3, the DNA is TGTGCCAGCAGTGGGGGCCCCACAGAGCAGTTCTTC. Translation: CASSGGPTEQFF. V is TRBV28 and J is TRBJ2-1; a possible D gene is TRBD1 (6 bases). The V and J ends lost 5 bases and 10 bases respectively, with 12 bases between them. Looked up from germline, CDR1 is MDHEN and CDR2 is SYDVKM. This CDR3 is built from 12 residues.

This clone was seen only a few times. The V call is TRBV2, the J call TRBJ2-2; D remains unclear. The germline V gene encodes CDR1 SNHLY and CDR2 FYNNEI. The V end lost 1 base, the J end lost 8 bases, and 11 bases lay between the germline ends. The CDR3 is 14 residues long. CDR3 sequence (DNA): TGTGCCAGCAGTGAAGGCAGCGTACAAGGGGAGCTGTTTTTT. Protein: CASSEGSVQGELFF.

The rearrangement uses TRBV2 and TRBJ2-1; 11 bases fit TRBD1. The CDR3 has 16 amino acids. Germline V gene lookup returns CDR1 SNHLY and CDR2 FYNNEI. V was pared by 6 bases and J by 3 bases, with 7 bases of the junction left unmatched. In nucleotides, the CDR3 is TGTGCCAGCAGGACCGGGACAGGGGGTTTCTACAATGAGCAGTTCTTC. It yields the protein CASRTGTGGFYNEQFF.